The clone carrying this T cell receptor (beta chain) was found a few times. Its antigen is not known. TCRdb analysed the 5' RACE reads with MiXCR anew, one entry per CDR3 protein. The sample consists of under 90,000 distinct CDR3 sequences, less than 15% of them appearing once. The sample belongs to a study of early T cells in non-severe SARS-CoV-2 infection. Findings and limits, study-wide: Clonotype matching in VDJdb favored anti-spike CD8 responses and did not capture private and CD4 specificities.

Unmatched junction bases numbered 6, after V lost 1 base and J lost 4 bases. In germline, CDR1 is SGHNT, CDR2 YYREEE (reference sequence). CDR3 length: 15 amino acids. The chain combines TRBV5-4 with TRBJ1-1; 8 nucleotides agree with TRBD1. The sequencing sample was made of whole blood. This sequence originates from an adult who was a healthcare worker with PCR-confirmed SARS-CoV-2 infection or an uninfected control (not recorded which). CDR3 protein: CASSLWRRGLTEAFF. In DNA form, the CDR3 reads TGTGCCAGCAGCTTGTGGCGCAGGGGGCTCACTGAAGCTTTCTTT.